A single TCR beta chain is shown here with its context. The entry originates in a study of blood T cell repertoires in COVID-19. Study-level information: Specimens from acute and convalescent COVID-19 originated in the United States, Italy and Spain.

Individuals aged about 18 to 89 years were recruited from about two dozen US areas. Participants had their cohort set by participant-reported clinical history. Assay used: immunoSEQ multiplex PCR; TCRdb lists only in-frame clones, some missing. The sample yields 350,000 to 450,000 clones, around four fifths seen once. CDR1 is MGHRA, CDR2 YSYEKL, per germline. This CDR3 is 16 amino acids long. With 4 bases removed from V and 4 bases from J, the gap between germline ends came to 17 bases. The TCR originated in a woman aged 45 to 65 who had recovered from COVID-19. Sequencing was done on a sample of PBMCs or T cells enriched from blood (not recorded which). V gene TRBV4-1 combines with J gene TRBJ2-1; D call uncertain. The CDR3: CASSPQASSLYNEQFF. CDR3 nucleotide sequence: TGCGCCAGCAGCCCCCAGGCGTCCTCACTTTACAATGAGCAGTTCTTC.